Listed here is a single T cell receptor (beta chain). The data were obtained in a study of T cell changes during pregnancy in multiple sclerosis. V lost 1 base and J lost 8; bases outside the gene matches: 7. Germline assignment: CDR1 KGHSH and CDR2 LQKENI. The CDR3 is made up of 15 amino acids. Clones were read by immunoSEQ multiplex PCR, and TCRdb kept only the in-frame ones, dropping some. The sample carries approximately 89,000 clones, over 85% recorded once. The sequencing used peripheral blood, collected after pregnancy. This chain connects TRBV18 to TRBJ2-1, with 8 bases fitting TRBD1. The TCR originated in a female donor in good health, enrolled as a control in a pregnancy study. The CDR3 region has the DNA TGTGCCAGCTCACCACAGGTGACAGGGGTCGATGAGCAGTTCTTC. Translating gives CASSPQVTGVDEQFF.